What follows is one T cell receptor beta chain and its context. What antigen it recognizes has not been identified. No base qualities exist here, and no much larger clone lies one base off it. Using the deep immunoSEQ assay, TCR CDR3 regions were amplified from genomic DNA by multiplex PCR. Extracted genomic DNA from each cell subset was distributed evenly across all wells of several immunoSEQ 96-well plates, and each plate was treated as a replicate. For sorted subsets, around 200 ng genomic DNA, equal to 30,000 or so T cell genomes, was loaded into each replicate PCR. Purified libraries were measured with a Qubit 3.0 fluorometer, size-checked on a Bioanalyzer 2100, and measured again with the KAPA Library Quantification kit. Every immunoSEQ 96-well plate was sequenced on a dedicated single-read 150-cycle Illumina NextSeq 550 flow cell. In the authors' own workflow: Because the immunoSEQ output held only junctional sequences and lacked quality scores, the filtering could not match the filtering applied to full-length reads. Sequences were annotated with PyIR, a Python wrapper for IgBLAST v1.9, using IMGT germline references to assign V/J genes and CDR3. Reads with weak V/J assignments (E-value above 1e-6), missing CDR3, stop codons, out-of-frame junctions, or ambiguous translated residues were removed. V3J clonotypes were defined as sequences sharing an identical inferred V gene, J gene, and CDR3 amino acid sequence. Percentage overlap between repertoires was computed as shared unique clonotypes divided by the size of the smaller repertoire. RTK rarefaction, the Chao1 estimator, and Recon v2.1 estimates of unobserved clonotypes were used to assess repertoire richness. Generation probabilities for all TCRbeta clonotypes obtained by the gDNA method from several donors were computed using OLGA. TCRdb limited this immuneACCESS table to in-frame rearrangements with V and J called. A share of clones is missing; checked studies link under half to unresolved V genes, and the rest is unexplained. The D gene and trimming were derived from the DNA, and the V and J assignments and clone size from that table. This sample has some 2,400,000 clones in its table, and approximately 96% of those were observed once. In total, the top ten clones hold around 0.13% of the sample.

The donors were healthy, HIV-negative adults who had no recently reported acute infections or vaccinations. Every donor was a Caucasian adult living in Nashville, Tennessee, USA. CD4+ T cells were enriched through magnetic negative selection, after which naive cells were positively selected on CD45RA and the remaining negative fraction served as the memory subset. Blood was obtained by leukapheresis, after which PBMCs were separated by Ficoll-Histopaque density gradient centrifugation and cryopreserved in liquid nitrogen vapor phase. Analytical flow cytometry was used to check the purity and quantity of every magnetically sorted T cell population. Genomic DNA was isolated from each sorted fraction and quantified by UV absorbance on a Nanodrop 2000c. These data come from a study of shared clonotypes between healthy human individuals (TCRdb year 2020). Turning to the overall study: The cohort included a few men and a couple of women between 18 and 49 years of age. To estimate repertoire size and how much clonotype sharing occurs between individuals, the study deeply sequenced the blood TCR repertoires of five healthy adults. Leukapheresis yielded between about 0.8 and 8.9 billion PBMCs per donor. Libraries were prepared and TCR repertoires were sequenced by different laboratories using diverse techniques, in order to increase sequencing depth and limit assay-specific biases. For each donor, three plates each were used for CD4 naive and CD4 memory, two plates were used for CD8 naive, and one plate was used for CD8 memory.

Sequences MNHEY (CDR1) and SMNVEV (CDR2) are obtained from the germline V gene (reference sequence). Ends trimmed: V by 4 bases, J by 6 bases; bases unmatched to a gene: 9. The CDR3 spans 15 residues, from the cysteine through the phenylalanine. Solely the CDR3 DNA is kept, with 45 bases framed from the first base. Overall study outcomes, separate from this receptor: Compared with non-shared clonotypes, the clonotypes found in all four sorted-subset donors had higher generation probabilities. Rarefaction of sorted-subset datasets indicated incomplete sequencing despite the large sequencing depth. Naive subsets generally had larger estimated clonotype richness than memory subsets. Pairwise subsampling indicated that sequencing depth was expected to affect the degree of clonotype sharing among donors. Only blood was sampled, and tissue TCR repertoires likely differ from those in blood. When a handful of donors were compared, the shared fraction of clonotypes was around 5.1% for naive CD4, 3.5% to 4% for naive CD8, about 2.5% for memory CD4, and roughly 0.43% for memory CD8. The small number of donors limited the genetic and exposure-history diversity represented.

This sequence uses TRBV27 and TRBJ2-7, with 10 bases matching TRBD1. The TCR originated in a man between 18 and 29 years old in good health. The sample was naive CD4+ T cells sorted from blood. The label giving this sample's cell subset or site can be read as: CD45RA+ positively selected. CDR3 protein: CASSSSGTGVREQYF. The DNA sequence reads TGTGCCAGCAGTTCCTCCGGGACAGGGGTGCGCGAGCAGTACTTC.